This passage covers 27 T cell receptor beta chains from one sample sequenced in a study of PD-1 blockade in classical Hodgkin lymphoma (dated by TCRdb to between 2020 and 2021). To prepare the library, the immunoSEQ multiplex PCR assay was applied. TCRdb's version of the immuneACCESS table is confined to in-frame rearrangements and falls short of the full clone set. An unresolved V gene accounts for under half of the shortfall where checked; the remainder is of unknown origin. Recorded for this sample are around 26,000 clones; over 75% of them occurred a single time. The ten largest clones capture around 3.1% of the sample. The time point label for this specimen denotes: cycle 4 day 1 (C4D1), after six to seven weeks of nivolumab. Every trial patient had relapsed following autologous stem cell transplantation, and prior brentuximab vedotin exposure was what differed among cohorts A, B and C. CD4+ T cells were purified from thawed PBMCs by magnetic negative selection with a Miltenyi CD4+ T cell isolation kit.

Source: CD4+ T cells from blood, taken before the fourth cycle of nivolumab. These receptors all come from a human donor with classical Hodgkin lymphoma.

The rearrangement uses TRBV6-1 and TRBJ2-5, with D perhaps matching TRBD1 (7 bases). The CDR3 extends over 15 amino acids. V gave up 6 bases and J gave up 5 bases, with 19 bases separating them. The germline gives CDR1 MNHNS, CDR2 SASEGT. CDR3 loop: CASSAGGLGGETQYF. The DNA of the CDR3 is TGTGCCAGCAGCGCAGGGGGGCTAGGCGGGGAGACCCAGTACTTC.

The chain joins TRBV7-8 to TRBJ1-1, with a tentative D call TRBD1 (5 bases). Trimming removed 5 bases from V and 3 bases from J, with 16 bases in between. The CDR3 loop spans 15 amino acids. The V gene's germline CDR1 is SGHVS and CDR2 FQNEAQ. The CDR3 here is CASSAVGEGYTEAFF. Written as DNA, the CDR3 is TGTGCCAGCAGCGCCGTAGGGGAAGGGTACACTGAAGCTTTCTTT.

This chain connects TRBV18 to TRBJ2-5, with TRBD1 as a possible D gene (6 bases). V was clipped by 6 bases and J by 2 bases, with 10 bases between them. CDR1 is KGHSH, CDR2 LQKENI, per germline. The CDR3 is 13 residues long. CDR3 sequence (DNA): TGTGCCAGCTCTCCAGGACAGCAAGAGACCCAGTACTTC. Its protein product is CASSPGQQETQYF.

Regarding this clone: A junction boundary mismatches the germline segment, possibly from a read error. The chain carries TRBV11-3 and TRBJ2-3; 10 nucleotides align to TRBD2. Germline CDR1 reads SGHNT; CDR2 reads YENEEA. The CDR3 is 15 residues long. CDR3 coding DNA: TGCGCCAGCAGCTTAGAAGGGACTAGCGATGGTACGCAGTATTTT. As protein: CASSLEGTSDGTQYF. The entire variable domain, with the rest obtained from reference TRBV11-3 and TRBJ2-3, is as follows: EAGVVQSPRYKIIEKKQPVAFWCNPISGHNTLYWYLQNLGQGPELLIRYENEEAVDDSQLPKDRFSAERLKGVDSTLKIQPAELGDSAVYLCASSLEGTSDGTQYFGPGTRLTVL.

A note on this clone: The sample carries other DNA sequences with the same CDR3. V is TRBV29-1 and J is TRBJ1-3; TRBD1 matches 9 bases. Trimming removed 7 bases from V and 2 bases from J; junction bases left unmatched: 6. The CDR3 is made up of 14 amino acids. CDR1 is SQVTM, CDR2 ANQGSEA, per germline. CDR3 protein: CSAKGQGAGNTIYF. The CDR3 nucleotides read TGCAGCGCCAAGGGACAGGGTGCTGGAAACACCATATATTTT.

The V and J genes are TRBV27 and TRBJ2-1; possible D gene TRBD1, 5 bases. The CDR3 runs 14 residues. CDR1 is MNHEY and CDR2 is SMNVEV in the germline V gene (reference sequence). V shed 5 bases and J shed 13 bases, with 21 bases lying between them. CDR3 nucleotide sequence: TGTGCCAGCAGTCCGACCCTCCAGGGTTACATCCAGTTCTTC. Translating gives CASSPTLQGYIQFF.

V and J are TRBV6-5 and TRBJ2-1; D remains unclear. This CDR3 has 15 residues. Germline V gives CDR1 MNHEY, CDR2 SVGAGI. V lost 2 bases, J lost 2 bases, and 10 bases lay in between. The CDR3 here is CASSYTHPAYNEQFF. CDR3 nucleotide sequence: TGTGCCAGCAGTTACACTCACCCAGCCTACAATGAGCAGTTCTTC.

This chain connects TRBV7-2 to TRBJ2-6; D call uncertain. The CDR3 spans 14 residues. Deletions cut 5 bases from V and 0 bases from J, with 5 bases between. Germline-derived CDR1 and CDR2 are SGHTA and FQGNSA. The CDR3 DNA is TGTGCCAGCAGCCTGGACTCTGGGGCCAACGTCCTGACTTTC. It encodes CASSLDSGANVLTF.

V gene TRBV28 combines with J gene TRBJ1-2, with D possibly being TRBD1 (6 bases). CDR1 and CDR2 from the germline V gene are MDHEN and SYDVKM. The CDR3 runs 17 residues. Trimming took off 6 bases at V and 7 bases at J, with 27 bases between the two ends. This CDR3 is CASSPWRGEGMVTGYTF. CDR3 bases: TGTGCCAGCAGCCCGTGGAGGGGGGAGGGGATGGTGACTGGCTACACCTTC.

The chain has TRBV7-8 and TRBJ2-7; TRBD1 aligns across 9 bases. The CDR3 spans 16 residues. Germline-derived CDR1 and CDR2 are SGHVS and FQNEAQ. Trimming at V came to 6 bases and at J to 3 bases, leaving 12 bases not matched to a gene. The CDR3: CASSLLGGQGRYEQYF. In DNA, the CDR3 is TGTGCCAGCAGTCTCCTAGGCGGACAGGGGCGCTACGAGCAGTACTTC.

The chain combines TRBV4-2 with TRBJ1-5; a weak D match, TRBD1 (5 bases). Trimming removed 2 bases at V and 1 base at J, with 9 bases between. Germline V gene sequence: CDR1 LGHNA, CDR2 YNFKEQ. CDR3 length: 15 residues. CDR3 sequence reads: CASSQQGFSNQPQHF. The DNA for the CDR3 is TGTGCCAGCAGCCAACAGGGTTTCAGCAATCAGCCCCAGCATTTT.

The V and J genes are TRBV7-3 and TRBJ1-1; 9 nucleotides match TRBD1. The germline CDR1 and CDR2 sequences are SGHTA and FQGTGA. V was pared by 5 bases and J by 9 bases, with 10 bases of the junction left unmatched. CDR3 length equals 14 residues. The CDR3 loop reads CASSPQAGQGQAFF. CDR3 nucleotide sequence: TGTGCCAGCAGCCCGCAGGCGGGACAGGGTCAAGCTTTCTTT.

J is TRBJ2-4 and V is TRBV18; possibly TRBD1 or TRBD2 for D (5 bases each). Germline V lookup: CDR1 KGHSH, CDR2 LQKENI. The ends were cut back, 6 bases at V and 6 bases at J, with 15 bases in the middle. The length of the CDR3 is 14 residues. CDR3 loop: CASSQGTVTNIQYF. CDR3 sequence (DNA): TGTGCCAGCTCGCAAGGGACCGTTACAAACATTCAGTACTTC.

The chain is built from TRBV12-5 and TRBJ2-3; D uncertain. This CDR3 is 18 amino acids long. V was clipped by 0 bases and J by 2 bases, with 18 bases between them. Germline lookup yields CDR1 LGHNT and CDR2 FRNRAP. The DNA for the CDR3 is TGTGCTAGTGGTTTGGTATCGATCGTCTACAGACCCACAGATACGCAGTATTTT. Its translation: CASGLVSIVYRPTDTQYF.

The V gene is TRBV6-5, the J gene TRBJ1-4; 7 positions match TRBD1. This CDR3 has 15 residues. V trimming: 5 bases; J trimming: 5 bases; junction bases outside the gene matches: 8. Per the germline V gene, CDR1 is MNHEY and CDR2 is SVGAGI. CDR3 residues: CASSPTGSSNEKLFF. In nucleotides, the CDR3 is TGTGCCAGCAGTCCGACAGGGTCCAGCAATGAAAAACTGTTTTTT.

J is TRBJ1-2 and V is TRBV7-9; no reliable D call. This CDR3 contains 15 residues. V lost 3 bases to trimming and J lost 4 bases, with 15 bases between them. Germline assignment: CDR1 SEHNR and CDR2 FQNEAQ (reference sequence). CDR3 DNA: TGTGCCAGCAGCTTTGGTCTCTCTGGCGGCTATGGCTACACCTTC. Encoded protein: CASSFGLSGGYGYTF. The full variable domain, completed using reference TRBV7-9 and TRBJ1-2, is DTGVSQNPRHKITKRGQNVTFRCDPISEHNRLYWYRQTLGQGPEFLTYFQNEAQLEKSRLLSDRFSAERPKGSFSTLEIQRTEQGDSAMYLCASSFGLSGGYGYTFGSGTRLTVV.

The CDR3 region has the DNA TGTGCCAGTAGTACACAAGGACAGGGTAATGAGCAGTTCTTC. It specifies CASSTQGQGNEQFF. The chain employs TRBV19 and TRBJ2-1; TRBD1 agrees at 8 bases. The junction had 6 bases not matched to a gene; V was cut back by 4 bases and J by 7 bases. This CDR3 has 14 residues. The germline gives CDR1 LNHDA, CDR2 SQIVND (reference sequence).

CDR3 bases: TGTGCCAGCTCATCCTTAGCGGGGGTATCCTACGAGCAGTACTTC. The encoded protein is CASSSLAGVSYEQYF. This sequence joins TRBV18 and TRBJ2-7, with 9 bases fitting TRBD2. The J segment lost 1 base and the V segment lost 5 bases, leaving 6 bases of the junction unmatched. In germline, CDR1 is KGHSH, CDR2 LQKENI. The CDR3 is made up of 15 amino acids.

The chain joins TRBV5-1 to TRBJ1-2; D is perhaps TRBD1 (5 bases). CDR1 and CDR2 from the germline V gene are SGHRS and YFSETQ. Trimming left V 0 bases short and J 7 bases short, with 10 bases between. The CDR3 covers 13 residues. CDR3 in DNA: TGCGCCAGCAGCTTGGTGACAGCTAGTGGCTACACCTTC. Amino acid sequence: CASSLVTASGYTF.

The V and J genes are TRBV18 and TRBJ2-2, with D perhaps matching TRBD1 (5 bases). Trimming pared 3 bases from V and 4 bases from J, leaving 15 bases between. Germline CDR1 and CDR2: KGHSH and LQKENI. The CDR3 covers 16 residues. CDR3 DNA sequence: TGTGCCAGCTCACCTAGTCAGGGAATCGTCACCGGGGAGCTGTTTTTT. It is translated as CASSPSQGIVTGELFF.

The chain recombines TRBV4-2 with TRBJ2-3; 8 bases are a match to TRBD2. Per germline, CDR1 LGHNA and CDR2 YNFKEQ. The length of the CDR3 is 20 residues. With 2 bases clipped from V and 0 bases from J, the junction kept 16 bases outside the gene matches. CDR3 nucleotide sequence: TGTGCCAGCAGCCAAAGATCGGGACTAGAAGGATCTACTAGCACAGATACGCAGTATTTT. This codes for CASSQRSGLEGSTSTDTQYF.

This clone has just one count. The V call is TRBV7-2, the J call TRBJ2-1; D not resolved. Trimming stripped 0 bases from V and 4 bases from J, with 4 bases between. This CDR3 region has 13 residues. Germline loops: CDR1 SGHTA, CDR2 FQGNSA. The CDR3 loop reads CASSLAEYNEQFF. The DNA for the CDR3 is TGTGCCAGCAGCTTAGCAGAGTACAATGAGCAGTTCTTC.

V and J are TRBV4-3 and TRBJ1-2; D not resolved. The germline V gene encodes CDR1 LGHNA and CDR2 YSLEER. V lost 1 base and J lost 4, with 7 bases in between. The CDR3 sequence is 13 residues long. The CDR3 reads CASSQARAYGYTF. The CDR3 coding sequence is TGCGCCAGCAGCCAAGCAAGGGCCTATGGCTACACCTTC.

V is TRBV7-2 and J is TRBJ1-3; no reliable D call. V was trimmed by 2 bases and J by 6 bases, leaving 14 bases between them. The CDR3 length is 15 residues. The germline CDR1 and CDR2 sequences are SGHTA and FQGNSA. CDR3 nucleotides: TGTGCCAGCAGCTTACTTGGCAGCCCGCTAAACACCATATATTTT. Residues: CASSLLGSPLNTIYF.

The V and J genes are TRBV5-6 and TRBJ1-2; the match to TRBD1 covers 7 bases. Losses at the gene ends were 4 bases for V and 5 bases for J; bases not matched to a gene: 17. The CDR3 has 17 amino acids. CDR1 and CDR2 (germline): SGHDT, YYEEEE. In DNA form, the CDR3 reads TGTGCCAGCAGCCCTGGGTGGGGACAGTCTTTTTCGTATGGCTACACCTTC. Protein product: CASSPGWGQSFSYGYTF.

The chain recombines TRBV4-3 with TRBJ2-2; D might be TRBD2 (6 bases). The CDR3 loop spans 14 amino acids. Deletions cut 6 bases from V and 2 bases from J, with 10 bases between. The germline CDR1 and CDR2 sequences are LGHNA and YSLEER. The CDR3 spells CASRRDFNTGELFF. As DNA, the CDR3 is TGCGCCAGCAGACGGGACTTTAACACCGGGGAGCTGTTTTTT.

V usage is TRBV30 and J usage is TRBJ2-5, with 14 bases aligning to TRBD2. Per the germline V gene, CDR1 is GTSNPN and CDR2 is SVGIG (reference sequence). Trimming took 2 bases from V and 3 from J; bases not matched to a gene: 8. The CDR3 length is 17 residues. The CDR3, as DNA: TGTGCCTGGAGTAGTCCCCTGACTAGCGGGGGGGAAGAGACCCAGTACTTC. Its protein is CAWSSPLTSGGEETQYF.